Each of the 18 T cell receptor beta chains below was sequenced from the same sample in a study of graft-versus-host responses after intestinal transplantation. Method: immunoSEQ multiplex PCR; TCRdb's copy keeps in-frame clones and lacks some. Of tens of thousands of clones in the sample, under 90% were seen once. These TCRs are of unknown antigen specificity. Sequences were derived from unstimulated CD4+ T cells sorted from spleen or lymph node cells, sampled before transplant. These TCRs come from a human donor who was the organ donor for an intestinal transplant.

The CDR3 here is CASSFRTSVGNEQFF. CDR3 bases: TGTGCCAGCAGCTTTCGGACTTCCGTTGGTAATGAGCAGTTCTTC. This sequence joins TRBV7-8 and TRBJ2-1, with a possible D match to TRBD2 (5 bases). This CDR3 has 15 residues. Per the germline V gene, CDR1 is SGHVS and CDR2 is FQNEAQ. Trimming cost V 3 bases and J 7 bases, with 16 bases left between them.

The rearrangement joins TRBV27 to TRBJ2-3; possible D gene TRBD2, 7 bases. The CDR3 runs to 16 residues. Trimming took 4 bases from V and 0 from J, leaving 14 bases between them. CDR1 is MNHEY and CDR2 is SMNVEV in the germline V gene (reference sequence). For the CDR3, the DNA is TGTGCCAGCAGTTACTGGGGGGGGGCCAGCACAGATACGCAGTATTTT. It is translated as CASSYWGGASTDTQYF.

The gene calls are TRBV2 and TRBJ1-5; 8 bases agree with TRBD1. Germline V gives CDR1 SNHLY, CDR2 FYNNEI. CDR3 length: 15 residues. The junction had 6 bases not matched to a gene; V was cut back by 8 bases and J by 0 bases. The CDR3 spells CASRLTGVSNQPQHF. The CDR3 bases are TGTGCCAGCCGGCTGACAGGGGTTAGCAATCAGCCCCAGCATTTT.

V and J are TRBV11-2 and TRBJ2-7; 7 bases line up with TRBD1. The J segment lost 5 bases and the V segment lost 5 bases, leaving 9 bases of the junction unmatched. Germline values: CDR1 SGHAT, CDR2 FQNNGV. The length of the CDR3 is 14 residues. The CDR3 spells CASSKDRAYDEQYV. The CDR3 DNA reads TGTGCCAGCAGCAAAGACAGGGCGTACGACGAGCAGTACGTC.

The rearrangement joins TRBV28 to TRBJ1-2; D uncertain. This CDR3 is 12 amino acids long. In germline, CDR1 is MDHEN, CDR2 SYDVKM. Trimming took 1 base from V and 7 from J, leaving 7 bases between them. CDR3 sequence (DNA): TGTGCCAGCAGTTTATCACGGTCTGGCTACACCTTC. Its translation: CASSLSRSGYTF.

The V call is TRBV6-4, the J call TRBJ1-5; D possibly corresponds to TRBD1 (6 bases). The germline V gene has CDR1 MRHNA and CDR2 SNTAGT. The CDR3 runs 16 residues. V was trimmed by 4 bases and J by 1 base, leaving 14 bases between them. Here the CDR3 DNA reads TGTGCCAGCAGTGGCCTGTGGGGGCCGAGCAATCAGCCCCAGCATTTT. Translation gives CASSGLWGPSNQPQHF.

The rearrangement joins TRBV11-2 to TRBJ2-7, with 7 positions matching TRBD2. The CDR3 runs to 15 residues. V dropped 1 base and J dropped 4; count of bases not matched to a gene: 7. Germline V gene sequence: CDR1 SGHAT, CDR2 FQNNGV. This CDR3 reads CASSLGLGRAYEQYV. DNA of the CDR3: TGTGCCAGCAGCTTAGGTTTAGGGAGGGCTTACGAGCAGTACGTC.

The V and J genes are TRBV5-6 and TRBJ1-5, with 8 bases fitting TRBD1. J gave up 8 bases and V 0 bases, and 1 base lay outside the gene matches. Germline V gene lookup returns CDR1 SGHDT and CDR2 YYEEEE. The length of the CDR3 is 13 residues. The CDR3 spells CASSLGQGKPQHF. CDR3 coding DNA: TGTGCCAGCAGCTTGGGACAGGGGAAGCCCCAGCATTTT.

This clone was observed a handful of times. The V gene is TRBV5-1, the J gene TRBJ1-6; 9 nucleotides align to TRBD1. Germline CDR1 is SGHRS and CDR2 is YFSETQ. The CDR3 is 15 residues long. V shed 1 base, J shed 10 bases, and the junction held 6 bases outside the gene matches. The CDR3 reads CASSLTGQGWSPLHF. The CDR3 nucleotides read TGCGCCAGCAGCTTGACGGGACAGGGTTGGTCACCCCTCCACTTT.

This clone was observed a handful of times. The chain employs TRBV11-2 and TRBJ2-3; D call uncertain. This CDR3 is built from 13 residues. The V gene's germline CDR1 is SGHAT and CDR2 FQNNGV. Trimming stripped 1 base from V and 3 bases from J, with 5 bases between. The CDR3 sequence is CASSLAITDTQYF. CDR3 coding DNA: TGTGCCAGCAGCTTAGCCATTACAGATACGCAGTATTTT.

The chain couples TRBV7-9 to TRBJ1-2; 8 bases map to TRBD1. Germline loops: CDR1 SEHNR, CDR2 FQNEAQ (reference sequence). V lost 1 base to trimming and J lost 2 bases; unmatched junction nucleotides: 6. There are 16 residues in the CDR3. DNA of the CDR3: TGTGCCAGCAGCTTAGGGGCAGGGGGCGCAAACTATGGCTACACCTTC. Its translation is CASSLGAGGANYGYTF.

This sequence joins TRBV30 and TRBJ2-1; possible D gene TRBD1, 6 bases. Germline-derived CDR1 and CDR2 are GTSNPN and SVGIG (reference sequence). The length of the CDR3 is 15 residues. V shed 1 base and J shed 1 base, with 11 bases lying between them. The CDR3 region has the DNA TGTGCCTGGAGTGAGGGGACATCATCCTACAATGAGCAGTTCTTC. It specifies CAWSEGTSSYNEQFF.

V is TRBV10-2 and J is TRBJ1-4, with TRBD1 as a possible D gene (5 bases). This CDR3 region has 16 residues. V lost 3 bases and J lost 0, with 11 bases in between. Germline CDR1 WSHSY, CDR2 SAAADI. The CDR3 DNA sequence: TGCGCCAGCAGTGAAGTAGGGGCTGCAACTAATGAAAAACTGTTTTTT. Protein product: CASSEVGAATNEKLFF.

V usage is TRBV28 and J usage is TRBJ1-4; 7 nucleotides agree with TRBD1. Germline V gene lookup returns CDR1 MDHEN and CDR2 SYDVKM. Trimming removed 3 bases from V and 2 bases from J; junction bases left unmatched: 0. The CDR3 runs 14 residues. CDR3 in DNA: TGTGCCAGCAGTTTGACAGGGACTAATGAAAAACTGTTTTTT. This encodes CASSLTGTNEKLFF.

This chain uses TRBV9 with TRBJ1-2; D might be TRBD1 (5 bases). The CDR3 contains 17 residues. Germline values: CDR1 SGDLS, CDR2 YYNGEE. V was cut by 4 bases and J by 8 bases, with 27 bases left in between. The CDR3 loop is CASSNTPILAPGGGYTF. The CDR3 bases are TGTGCCAGCAGCAACACCCCGATCCTCGCGCCCGGGGGGGGCTACACCTTC.

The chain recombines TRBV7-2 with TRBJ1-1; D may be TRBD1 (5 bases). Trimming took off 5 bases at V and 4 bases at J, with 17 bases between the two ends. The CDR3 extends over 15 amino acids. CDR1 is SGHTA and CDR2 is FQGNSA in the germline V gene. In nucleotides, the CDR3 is TGTGCCAGCAGCCCCACCCGCGGGGGTAGCACTGAAGCTTTCTTT. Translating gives CASSPTRGGSTEAFF.

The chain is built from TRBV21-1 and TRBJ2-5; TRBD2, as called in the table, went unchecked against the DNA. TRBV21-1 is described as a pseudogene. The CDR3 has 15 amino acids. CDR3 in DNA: TGTGCCAGCAGCCCCGGGACTAGCGGGACAGAGACCCAGTACTTC. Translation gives CASSPGTSGTETQYF.

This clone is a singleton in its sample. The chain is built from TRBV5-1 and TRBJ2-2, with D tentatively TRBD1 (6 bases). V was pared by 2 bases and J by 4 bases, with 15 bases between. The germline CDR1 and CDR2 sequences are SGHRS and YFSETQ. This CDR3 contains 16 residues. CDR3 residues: CASSFGTRSGTGELFF. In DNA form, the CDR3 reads TGCGCCAGCAGCTTCGGGACACGTTCTGGCACCGGGGAGCTGTTTTTT. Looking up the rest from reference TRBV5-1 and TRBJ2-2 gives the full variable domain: KAGVTQTPRYLIKTRGQQVTLSCSPISGHRSVSWYQQTPGQGLQFLFEYFSETQRNKGNFPGRFSGRQFSNSRSEMNVSTLELGDSALYLCASSFGTRSGTGELFFGEGSRLTVL.